The rows below give T cell receptor beta chains drawn from one sample of a study of shared clonotypes between healthy human individuals. Sequencing was performed with immunoSEQ multiplex PCR; in TCRdb, only in-frame clones are kept and a portion is missing. The data hold about 2.1 million clones, with about 93% observed a single time. Input material: naive CD8+ T cells from PBMCs. Receptors originate from a man between 18 and 35 years old in good health. Some clones in this sample may be carry-over from other donors' samples. CDR3s include the opening cysteine and the closing phenylalanine or tryptophan. The order of the fields is V gene, D gene, J gene, clone size, CDR3 DNA, CDR3 protein. A D gene is named only where the DNA matches it firmly. Clone size, where shown, is once, few, many, or a class for clones that have expanded.

TRBV28	TRBD1	TRBJ1-5	.	TGTGCCAGCAGCCACCTCATCGGACAGGGCGAAAATCAGCCCCAGCATTTT	CASSHLIGQGENQPQHF
TRBV27	.	TRBJ2-7	.	TGTGCCAGCAGAACCCCGGGCATTAACGAGCAGTACTTC	CASRTPGINEQYF
TRBV28	TRBD1	TRBJ1-1	.	TGTGCCAGCAGGGGGGACAGGCTCACTGAAGCTTTCTTT	CASRGDRLTEAFF
TRBV5-1	TRBD1	TRBJ2-5	.	TGCGTCAGCAGCTTGGATCGGTTGAAGGGGGCCATCCAAGAGACCCAGTACTTC	CVSSLDRLKGAIQETQYF
TRBV27	.	TRBJ1-5	.	TGTGCCAGCAGTTTTGTCCGAGACGTCCAGCCCCAGCATTTT	CASSFVRDVQPQHF
TRBV5-1	.	TRBJ1-3	.	TGCGCCAGCAGCTTGGGGGCCAGGGGAAACACCATATATTTT	CASSLGARGNTIYF
TRBV5-1	.	TRBJ2-7	.	TGCGCCAGCAGCTTGACTCCAGGAGCCTACGAGCAGTACTTC	CASSLTPGAYEQYF
TRBV28	TRBD1	TRBJ2-7	.	TGTGCCAGCAGCGCCATGAGGGACAGACAGACCTACGAGCAGTACTTC	CASSAMRDRQTYEQYF
TRBV14	.	TRBJ2-7	.	TGTGCCAGCAGCCAAGACTCTGTTTCCGAGCAGTACTTC	CASSQDSVSEQYF
TRBV7-2	TRBD2	TRBJ2-1	.	TGTGCCAGCAGCTTAGACTTGGGGCTAGCGGGGTACAATGAGCAGTTCTTC	CASSLDLGLAGYNEQFF
TRBV27	TRBD1	TRBJ2-7	.	TGTGCCAGCATAGGACAGGGCCTCCTCGGGGAGCAGTACTTC	CASIGQGLLGEQYF
TRBV9	TRBD1	TRBJ2-3	.	TGTGCCAGCAGCTCATCCGGGACAGGAGGCACAGATACGCAGTATTTT	CASSSSGTGGTDTQYF
TRBV19	.	TRBJ2-7	.	TGTGCCAGTAGTATTGGGGGCGCCCGCTCCTACGAGCAGTACTTC	CASSIGGARSYEQYF
TRBV11-2	.	TRBJ2-2	.	TGTGCCAGCAGCTTAGGTTCGGGCACCGGGGAGCTGTTTTTT	CASSLGSGTGELFF
TRBV27	TRBD2	TRBJ2-3	.	TGTGCCAGCAGTGGCCGGACTAGCGGGAACACAGATACGCAGTATTTT	CASSGRTSGNTDTQYF
TRBV4-2	.	TRBJ1-1	once	TGTGCCAGCAGCCAAGATTGGGGGGGCCCTGAAGCTTTCTTT	CASSQDWGGPEAFF
TRBV7-9	.	TRBJ2-6	.	TGTGCCAGCAGTTCCATCGGGACGTTCCTGGGCGCCAACGTCCTGACTTTC	CASSSIGTFLGANVLTF
TRBV19	.	TRBJ2-3	.	TGTGCCAGTAGGGAGGCGGCGGATAGCACAGATACGCAGTATTTT	CASREAADSTDTQYF
TRBV28	.	TRBJ2-7	.	TGTGCCAGTCTTTCAGGCTACGAGCAGTACTTC	CASLSGYEQYF
TRBV19	TRBD1	TRBJ2-4	.	TGTGCCAGTAGCCTGGCTTCCAGGGGACAGGGCAAAAACATTCAGTACTTC	CASSLASRGQGKNIQYF
TRBV5-1	TRBD1	TRBJ1-2	.	TGCGCCAGCAGCTCGTGGACAGGAGTTAACTATGGCTACACCTTC	CASSSWTGVNYGYTF
TRBV28	TRBD1	TRBJ1-5	.	TGTGCCAGCAGTTCCGGACAGGGAGCTCAGCCCCAGCATTTT	CASSSGQGAQPQHF
TRBV15	TRBD2	TRBJ2-1	.	TGTGCCACCAGCACAGGCGGGAGGAGCTACAATGAGCAGTTCTTC	CATSTGGRSYNEQFF
TRBV25-1	TRBD2	TRBJ2-7	.	TGTGCCAGCAGTGACCGGGACTATTCCGACGAGCAGTACTTC	CASSDRDYSDEQYF
TRBV27	.	TRBJ2-1	.	TGTGCCAGTGGACTCACATTCGATGAGCAGTTCTTC	CASGLTFDEQFF
TRBV7-9	.	TRBJ2-1	.	TGTGCCAGCAGCTTAGTCTTATTTTACAATGAGCAGTTCTTC	CASSLVLFYNEQFF
TRBV4-1	.	TRBJ2-1	.	TGCGCCAGCAGCCAAGGGTATGAGCAGTTCTTC	CASSQGYEQFF
TRBV28	.	TRBJ1-5	.	TGTGCCAGCAGTTTGCCACAGGGCCCGGTAAATCAGCCCCAGCATTTT	CASSLPQGPVNQPQHF
TRBV27	.	TRBJ1-2	.	TGTGCCAGCAGTTTCAGGGGAAGCTATGGCTACACCTTC	CASSFRGSYGYTF